A selection of T cell receptor beta chains follows, all from one sample in a study of blood T cell dynamics during melanoma immunotherapy. The data were produced by immunoSEQ multiplex PCR, yet TCRdb's version contains in-frame clones alone and is incomplete. The data contain thousands of clones, more than 75% of them singletons. Sequencing used blood, obtained from a patient treated with checkpoint blockade. The receptor set was obtained from a human donor with melanoma. Each CDR3 is given with its conserved first and last residue. The D gene is left open where the match is weak. Rows give clone size only sometimes, using once, few, many, or a class for an expanded clone.

clone size: -; D gene: -; J gene: TRBJ2-7; V gene: TRBV29-1; CDR3 length: 13; CDR3 DNA: TGCAGCGTTGAAATAGACTACTCCTCCGAGCAGTACTTC; CDR3 protein: CSVEIDYSSEQYF
clone size: -; D gene: -; J gene: TRBJ1-1; V gene: TRBV19; CDR3 length: 13; CDR3 DNA: TGTGCCAGTAGTATAGATCTTGGCAGGGAAGCTTTCTTT; CDR3 protein: CASSIDLGREAFF
clone size: -; D gene: -; J gene: TRBJ1-4; V gene: TRBV19; CDR3 length: 14; CDR3 DNA: TGTGCCAGTAGTATAGGACAGTCGAATGAAAAACTGTTTTTT; CDR3 protein: CASSIGQSNEKLFF
clone size: -; D gene: -; J gene: TRBJ2-7; V gene: TRBV12-5; CDR3 length: 17; CDR3 DNA: TGTGCTAGTGGTTTGGGTACATCCCGGGACCCAGCCTACGAGCAGTACTTC; CDR3 protein: CASGLGTSRDPAYEQYF
clone size: -; D gene: -; J gene: TRBJ2-7; V gene: TRBV5-1; CDR3 length: 15; CDR3 DNA: TGCGCCAGCAGCTTAAAGGACTTATATCCAGCCGAGCAGTACTTC; CDR3 protein: CASSLKDLYPAEQYF
clone size: -; D gene: TRBD1; J gene: TRBJ2-7; V gene: TRBV4-1; CDR3 length: 16; CDR3 DNA: TGCGCCAGCAGCCAGAGACAGGGGACCGACTCCTACGAGCAGTACTTC; CDR3 protein: CASSQRQGTDSYEQYF
clone size: -; D gene: -; J gene: TRBJ1-2; V gene: TRBV4-1; CDR3 length: 14; CDR3 DNA: TGCGCCAGCAGCCAAGATTACATGGGCTATGGCTACACCTTC; CDR3 protein: CASSQDYMGYGYTF
clone size: -; D gene: -; J gene: TRBJ1-1; V gene: TRBV28; CDR3 length: 13; CDR3 DNA: TGTGCCAGCAGTCTTGGGACGCCTCCAGCCGCTTTCTTT; CDR3 protein: CASSLGTPPAAFF
clone size: few; D gene: TRBD1; J gene: TRBJ1-2; V gene: TRBV5-1; CDR3 length: 16; CDR3 DNA: TGCGCCAGCAGCTCGGGACAGGGACCTGGGACGTTTGGCTACACCTTC; CDR3 protein: CASSSGQGPGTFGYTF
clone size: -; D gene: TRBD1; J gene: TRBJ1-1; V gene: TRBV5-1; CDR3 length: 16; CDR3 DNA: TGCGCCAGCAGCTCAGGGGACAGGGCAAAGAACACTGAAGCTTTCTTT; CDR3 protein: CASSSGDRAKNTEAFF
clone size: -; D gene: -; J gene: TRBJ1-4; V gene: TRBV5-1; CDR3 length: 12; CDR3 DNA: TGCGCCAGCAGCCCAGGGAGGGAAAAACTGTTTTTT; CDR3 protein: CASSPGREKLFF
clone size: few; D gene: TRBD1; J gene: TRBJ1-3; V gene: TRBV7-2; CDR3 length: 17; CDR3 DNA: TGTGCCAGCAGCTTCTTATCCCAGGGGGCGCAGGGAAACACCATATATTTT; CDR3 protein: CASSFLSQGAQGNTIYF
clone size: -; D gene: TRBD2; J gene: TRBJ2-1; V gene: TRBV19; CDR3 length: 15; CDR3 DNA: TGTGCCAGCGCCAGGACTAGCGGGCAGTACAATGAGCAGTTCTTC; CDR3 protein: CASARTSGQYNEQFF
clone size: -; D gene: -; J gene: TRBJ1-5; V gene: TRBV28; CDR3 length: 11; CDR3 DNA: TGTGCCAGCAGTTTTGGTCAGCCCCAGCATTTT; CDR3 protein: CASSFGQPQHF
clone size: -; D gene: TRBD1; J gene: TRBJ2-7; V gene: TRBV5-4; CDR3 length: 13; CDR3 DNA: TGTGCCAGCAGCCTAGGACAGGTCTACGAGCAGTACTTC; CDR3 protein: CASSLGQVYEQYF
clone size: -; D gene: -; J gene: TRBJ2-3; V gene: TRBV7-9; CDR3 length: 11; CDR3 DNA: TGTGCCAGCAGCTTATCAGATACGCAGTATTTT; CDR3 protein: CASSLSDTQYF
clone size: -; D gene: -; J gene: TRBJ1-1; V gene: TRBV5-6; CDR3 length: 14; CDR3 DNA: TGTGCCAGCAGCCCACAGCGAATGAACACTGAAGCTTTCTTT; CDR3 protein: CASSPQRMNTEAFF
clone size: -; D gene: -; J gene: TRBJ1-1; V gene: TRBV5-4; CDR3 length: 14; CDR3 DNA: TGTGCCAGCAGCTTGGAGTTGACGAACACTGAAGCTTTCTTT; CDR3 protein: CASSLELTNTEAFF
clone size: -; D gene: -; J gene: TRBJ1-5; V gene: TRBV23-1; CDR3 length: 17; CDR3 DNA: TGCGCCAGCAGTCAATCGGCGCCTTTCCATAGCAATCAGCCCCAGCATTTT; CDR3 protein: CASSQSAPFHSNQPQHF
clone size: -; D gene: TRBD1; J gene: TRBJ1-5; V gene: TRBV28; CDR3 length: 14; CDR3 DNA: TGTGCCAGCACCCCAGGGGGAGGCCCTCAGCCCCAGCATTTT; CDR3 protein: CASTPGGGPQPQHF
clone size: -; D gene: -; J gene: TRBJ2-7; V gene: TRBV7-9; CDR3 length: 14; CDR3 DNA: TGTGCCAGCAGCTTCTCCGGGACAACCTACGAGCAGTACTTC; CDR3 protein: CASSFSGTTYEQYF
clone size: -; D gene: TRBD1; J gene: TRBJ1-6; V gene: TRBV19; CDR3 length: 15; CDR3 DNA: TGTGCCAGTAGTATGGAGGACAGGGGAAATTCACCCCTCCACTTT; CDR3 protein: CASSMEDRGNSPLHF
clone size: -; D gene: -; J gene: TRBJ1-2; V gene: TRBV5-1; CDR3 length: 16; CDR3 DNA: TGCGCCAGCAGCTTGGTCCCCCAGGGTCTCTCCGGGGGCTACACCTTC; CDR3 protein: CASSLVPQGLSGGYTF
clone size: -; D gene: -; J gene: TRBJ1-2; V gene: TRBV2; CDR3 length: 12; CDR3 DNA: TGTGCCAGCAGCCAGGGAAACTATGGCTACACCTTC; CDR3 protein: CASSQGNYGYTF
clone size: -; D gene: -; J gene: TRBJ1-3; V gene: TRBV10-3; CDR3 length: 15; CDR3 DNA: TGTGCCATCAGTCCTCCCCGGTCCTCTGGAAACACCATATATTTT; CDR3 protein: CAISPPRSSGNTIYF
clone size: -; D gene: -; J gene: TRBJ2-7; V gene: TRBV10-1; CDR3 length: 13; CDR3 DNA: TGCGCCACCACAGGGACTGCGACCTACGAGCAGTACTTC; CDR3 protein: CATTGTATYEQYF
clone size: -; D gene: TRBD1; J gene: TRBJ2-7; V gene: TRBV28; CDR3 length: 14; CDR3 DNA: TGTGCCAGCACCGGGACAGGGGGCGGGTACGAGCAGTACTTC; CDR3 protein: CASTGTGGGYEQYF
clone size: few; D gene: TRBD1; J gene: TRBJ1-2; V gene: TRBV10-3; CDR3 length: 11; CDR3 DNA: TGTGCCATCAGTGAGGACAGGGCTGCCACCTTC; CDR3 protein: CAISEDRAATF
clone size: -; D gene: -; J gene: TRBJ1-1; V gene: TRBV4-1; CDR3 length: 14; CDR3 DNA: TGCGCCAGCAGCCGAGAGGAGGGTAACACTGAAGCTTTCTTT; CDR3 protein: CASSREEGNTEAFF
clone size: -; D gene: TRBD1; J gene: TRBJ1-4; V gene: TRBV6-5; CDR3 length: 15; CDR3 DNA: TGTGCCAGCAGTAGGACAGGGGCAACTAATGAAAAACTGTTTTTT; CDR3 protein: CASSRTGATNEKLFF
clone size: -; D gene: -; J gene: TRBJ1-4; V gene: TRBV27; CDR3 length: 12; CDR3 DNA: TGTGCCAGCAGCCACCCTAATGAAAAACTGTTTTTT; CDR3 protein: CASSHPNEKLFF
clone size: -; D gene: -; J gene: TRBJ1-5; V gene: TRBV6-1; CDR3 length: 15; CDR3 DNA: TGTGCCAGCACCAGTGAGGGATATAGCAATCAGCCCCAGCATTTT; CDR3 protein: CASTSEGYSNQPQHF
clone size: -; D gene: TRBD1; J gene: TRBJ1-6; V gene: TRBV9; CDR3 length: 15; CDR3 DNA: TGTGCCAGCACCAAGACAGGGACGAGCGGTTCACCCCTCCACTTT; CDR3 protein: CASTKTGTSGSPLHF
clone size: -; D gene: TRBD2; J gene: TRBJ2-3; V gene: TRBV19; CDR3 length: 15; CDR3 DNA: TGTGCCAGTAGTATCTCGCGGGGGGAGGTGGATACGCAGTATTTT; CDR3 protein: CASSISRGEVDTQYF
clone size: -; D gene: -; J gene: TRBJ2-7; V gene: TRBV7-2; CDR3 length: 17; CDR3 DNA: TGTGCCAGCAGCTCTGGGGCAGTCCCTCTCAGCTCCTACGAGCAGTACTTC; CDR3 protein: CASSSGAVPLSSYEQYF
clone size: -; D gene: -; J gene: TRBJ2-7; V gene: TRBV11-1; CDR3 length: 16; CDR3 DNA: TGTGCCAGCAGCTTAGGGGCCGGGGGCTACTCCTACGAGCAGTACTTC; CDR3 protein: CASSLGAGGYSYEQYF
clone size: -; D gene: TRBD1; J gene: TRBJ1-1; V gene: TRBV7-2; CDR3 length: 14; CDR3 DNA: TGTGCCAGCAGCTCCAGACAGGGGAGCACTGAAGCTTTCTTT; CDR3 protein: CASSSRQGSTEAFF
clone size: -; D gene: TRBD1; J gene: TRBJ1-5; V gene: TRBV18; CDR3 length: 14; CDR3 DNA: TGTGCCAGCTCACCGGACAGGGTTCGACAGCCCCAGCATTTT; CDR3 protein: CASSPDRVRQPQHF
clone size: -; D gene: TRBD1; J gene: TRBJ1-6; V gene: TRBV2; CDR3 length: 15; CDR3 DNA: TGTGCCAGTACAGGACAGGGCTCACAAAATTCACCCCTCCACTTT; CDR3 protein: CASTGQGSQNSPLHF
clone size: -; D gene: -; J gene: TRBJ1-2; V gene: TRBV6-4; CDR3 length: 14; CDR3 DNA: TGTGCCAGCAGTCGGGACATCAACGGGTACGGCTACACCTTC; CDR3 protein: CASSRDINGYGYTF
clone size: -; D gene: -; J gene: TRBJ1-2; V gene: TRBV29-1; CDR3 length: 13; CDR3 DNA: TGCAGCGTTGAACTCACAGGGAACTATGGCTACACCTTC; CDR3 protein: CSVELTGNYGYTF
clone size: -; D gene: TRBD1; J gene: TRBJ1-4; V gene: TRBV10-3; CDR3 length: 14; CDR3 DNA: TGTGCCATCAGTGGGGCAGGGGGTTATGAAAAACTGTTTTTT; CDR3 protein: CAISGAGGYEKLFF
clone size: -; D gene: -; J gene: TRBJ1-6; V gene: TRBV7-3; CDR3 length: 17; CDR3 DNA: TGTGCCAGCAGCTTAGTGGGCGGTAGCTCCTATAATTCACCCCTCCACTTT; CDR3 protein: CASSLVGGSSYNSPLHF
clone size: -; D gene: -; J gene: TRBJ1-2; V gene: TRBV5-1; CDR3 length: 13; CDR3 DNA: TGCGCCAGCAACCGGATAGGGGAGGGTGGCTACACCTTC; CDR3 protein: CASNRIGEGGYTF
clone size: -; D gene: -; J gene: TRBJ2-7; V gene: TRBV25-1; CDR3 length: 15; CDR3 DNA: TGTGCCAGCAGTGAATTATCGGCCAGGCCCTACGAGCAGTACTTC; CDR3 protein: CASSELSARPYEQYF
clone size: -; D gene: -; J gene: TRBJ1-5; V gene: TRBV25-1; CDR3 length: 15; CDR3 DNA: TGTGCCAGCAGTGCGGGGAGTTATAGCAATCAGCCCCAGCATTTT; CDR3 protein: CASSAGSYSNQPQHF
clone size: -; D gene: -; J gene: TRBJ1-2; V gene: TRBV6-6; CDR3 length: 14; CDR3 DNA: TGTGCCAGCAGGACGCCAGGGGACGGGTATGGCTACACCTTC; CDR3 protein: CASRTPGDGYGYTF
clone size: few; D gene: TRBD1; J gene: TRBJ1-2; V gene: TRBV2; CDR3 length: 16; CDR3 DNA: TGTGCCAGCAGTGCGAGGGACAGGGGGCGCGACTATGGCTACACCTTC; CDR3 protein: CASSARDRGRDYGYTF
clone size: -; D gene: -; J gene: TRBJ1-3; V gene: TRBV7-2; CDR3 length: 16; CDR3 DNA: TGTGCCAGCATCCGACGCCCCTCGAGCTCTGGAAACACCATATATTTT; CDR3 protein: CASIRRPSSSGNTIYF
clone size: -; D gene: -; J gene: TRBJ1-1; V gene: TRBV9; CDR3 length: 13; CDR3 DNA: TGTGCCAGCAGCCCTGGCAGGGACGCTGAAGCTTTCTTT; CDR3 protein: CASSPGRDAEAFF
clone size: -; D gene: -; J gene: TRBJ2-7; V gene: TRBV6-1; CDR3 length: 12; CDR3 DNA: TGTGCCAGCAGTGAAAACTACCTGGAGCAGTACTTC; CDR3 protein: CASSENYLEQYF
clone size: few; D gene: TRBD1; J gene: TRBJ2-7; V gene: TRBV29-1; CDR3 length: 12; CDR3 DNA: TGCAGCGTGGCGGGACAGGGTTACGAGCAGTACTTC; CDR3 protein: CSVAGQGYEQYF
clone size: -; D gene: TRBD2; J gene: TRBJ2-7; V gene: TRBV5-5; CDR3 length: 16; CDR3 DNA: TGTGCCAGCAGCTTGGGGCCTAGCGGAACCTCCTACGAGCAGTACTTC; CDR3 protein: CASSLGPSGTSYEQYF
clone size: -; D gene: -; J gene: TRBJ1-3; V gene: TRBV6-6; CDR3 length: 16; CDR3 DNA: TGTGCCAGCAGTCCCGGACAGCTCCGGGCGGGAAACACCATATATTTT; CDR3 protein: CASSPGQLRAGNTIYF
clone size: -; D gene: -; J gene: TRBJ1-1; V gene: TRBV5-1; CDR3 length: 13; CDR3 DNA: TGCGCCAGCAGCTTGGTACCAGGCACTGAAGCTTTCTTT; CDR3 protein: CASSLVPGTEAFF
clone size: -; D gene: -; J gene: TRBJ1-1; V gene: TRBV9; CDR3 length: 16; CDR3 DNA: TGTGCCAGCAGCGTAGCTGCGAGGGGGGAGAGGACTGAAGCTTTCTTT; CDR3 protein: CASSVAARGERTEAFF